Each of the 21 T cell receptor beta chains below was sequenced from the same sample in a study of T cells expressing NK-cell markers. TCRdb reprocessed the 5' RACE reads; each CDR3 protein has one entry and no DNA is given. The sample data list 440,000 or so distinct CDR3 sequences. The material sequenced was blood T cells: a sorted CD56 or NKG2C T cell subset, CD4+ or CD8+ T cells, or bulk PBMC T cells (not recorded which). These receptor sequences come from a woman between 18 and 70 years old in good health.

CDR3 residues: CAWSVRDEQYF. This chain connects TRBV30 to TRBJ2-7; no DNA is available, so the TRBD1 call from TCRdb remains unchecked. This CDR3 comprises 11 residues. Per germline, CDR1 GTSNPN and CDR2 SVGIG (reference sequence).

The chain carries TRBV7-9 and TRBJ1-2. Germline CDR1 is SEHNR and CDR2 is FQNEAQ (reference sequence). The CDR3 is 11 amino acids. The CDR3 reads CASSASRHPFF. Looking up the rest from reference TRBV7-9 and TRBJ1-2 gives the full variable domain: DTGVSQNPRHKITKRGQNVTFRCDPISEHNRLYWYRQTLGQGPEFLTYFQNEAQLEKSRLLSDRFSAERPKGSFSTLEIQRTEQGDSAMYLCASSASRHPFFGSGTRLTVV.

V is TRBV13 and J is TRBJ2-3; TCRdb's assignment of TRBD1 cannot be checked, as there is no DNA. The germline V gene encodes CDR1 PRHDT and CDR2 FYEKMQ (reference sequence). The CDR3 totals 15 residues. The chain's CDR3 is CASSRRQGSTDTQYF.

The chain employs TRBV7-2 and TRBJ2-1; TCRdb returns TRBD1, unconfirmable since there is no DNA. CDR1 is SGHTA, CDR2 FQGNSA, per germline. This CDR3 contains 15 residues. CDR3 sequence reads: CASSLRWGSYNEQFF.

The chain combines TRBV6-5 with TRBJ1-2; with no DNA, the TCRdb D assignment of TRBD1 cannot be verified. This CDR3 has 14 amino acids. The germline V gene has CDR1 MNHEY and CDR2 SVGAGI. The CDR3: CASSYSTGDYGYTF.

The J gene is TRBJ2-3, the V gene TRBV7-9; the TCRdb D gene call, TRBD1, has no DNA to confirm it. The CDR3 length is 14 residues. CDR1 is SEHNR and CDR2 is FQNEAQ in the germline V gene (reference sequence). CDR3 amino acids: CASTGQARTDTQYF.

The chain carries TRBV5-1 and TRBJ2-4; TCRdb picks TRBD1, but there is no DNA to check that call. Germline V CDR1 and CDR2: SGHRS, YFSETQ. The CDR3 runs 16 residues. The CDR3 loop reads CASSPPGTGAKNIQYF.

This rearrangement joins TRBV29-1 to TRBJ2-7; the TCRdb call, TRBD2, lacks DNA for checking. Germline V gene data show CDR1 as SQVTM and CDR2 as ANQGSEA. This CDR3 contains 13 residues. The CDR3 region is CSVDYRAGGEQYF.

This chain connects TRBV28 to TRBJ1-5; the D gene TCRdb calls, TRBD1, cannot be checked with no DNA. The CDR3 totals 15 residues. CDR1 and CDR2 from the germline V gene are MDHEN and SYDVKM. This CDR3 reads CASSQRGGANQPQHF.

This chain connects TRBV7-2 to TRBJ1-2. This CDR3 comprises 16 residues. CDR1 is SGHTA, CDR2 FQGNSA, per germline. The CDR3: CASRPMGSQTPYGYTF.

The chain has TRBV15 and TRBJ2-2. CDR1 and CDR2 from the germline V gene are LNHNV and YYDKDF (reference sequence). The CDR3 consists of 16 residues. Here the CDR3 reads CATSRDTRTGTGELFF.

The rearrangement uses TRBV20-1 and TRBJ1-2. Germline CDR1 reads DFQATT; CDR2 reads SNEGSKA (reference sequence). The length of the CDR3 is 12 residues. This CDR3 is CSASGRGYGYTF.

The V and J genes are TRBV20-1 and TRBJ2-1; TCRdb gives TRBD2 as the D gene, but with no DNA this cannot be confirmed. The germline V gene has CDR1 DFQATT and CDR2 SNEGSKA (reference sequence). The CDR3 runs to 14 residues. This CDR3 reads CSARDSASPNEQFF.

This chain links TRBV7-2 with TRBJ1-5. The germline gives CDR1 SGHTA, CDR2 FQGNSA. The CDR3 totals 15 residues. CDR3 region: CASSLGRRASQPQHF.

The chain has TRBV29-1 and TRBJ2-1. CDR1 is SQVTM and CDR2 is ANQGSEA in the germline V gene. The CDR3 consists of 12 residues. This CDR3 is CSVAGKRNEQFF.

CDR3 protein: CASSLAREAFF. V usage is TRBV5-6 and J usage is TRBJ1-1. This CDR3 region has 11 residues. Germline-derived CDR1 and CDR2 are SGHDT and YYEEEE.

The V call is TRBV4-2, the J call TRBJ2-2; the TCRdb call, TRBD2, lacks DNA for checking. This CDR3 is 15 amino acids long. CDR1 is LGHNA and CDR2 is YNFKEQ in the germline V gene. CDR3 protein: CASSPRLGLTGELFF.

The chain combines TRBV5-1 with TRBJ2-7; no DNA is available, so the TRBD1 call from TCRdb remains unchecked. The CDR3 length is 14 residues. The germline V gene has CDR1 SGHRS and CDR2 YFSETQ. The CDR3 spells CASSLVLDGDTLYF.

The CDR3 reads CASSLVLGGANVLTF. This chain links TRBV5-1 with TRBJ2-6. CDR3 length equals 15 residues. In germline, CDR1 is SGHRS, CDR2 YFSETQ. Using reference TRBV5-1 and TRBJ2-6 for the parts outside the CDR3, the full variable domain is KAGVTQTPRYLIKTRGQQVTLSCSPISGHRSVSWYQQTPGQGLQFLFEYFSETQRNKGNFPGRFSGRQFSNSRSEMNVSTLELGDSALYLCASSLVLGGANVLTFGAGSRLTVL.

V gene TRBV15 combines with J gene TRBJ2-1; no DNA is available, so the TRBD2 call from TCRdb remains unchecked. There are 13 residues in the CDR3. CDR1 and CDR2 from the germline V gene are LNHNV and YYDKDF (reference sequence). CDR3 sequence reads: CATSRVIQDLPDF.

This chain uses TRBV5-1 with TRBJ2-3; the TCRdb D gene call, TRBD2, has no DNA to confirm it. Germline CDR1 reads SGHRS; CDR2 reads YFSETQ. The CDR3 is 15 residues long. The CDR3 sequence is CASSYSGVITDTQYF.